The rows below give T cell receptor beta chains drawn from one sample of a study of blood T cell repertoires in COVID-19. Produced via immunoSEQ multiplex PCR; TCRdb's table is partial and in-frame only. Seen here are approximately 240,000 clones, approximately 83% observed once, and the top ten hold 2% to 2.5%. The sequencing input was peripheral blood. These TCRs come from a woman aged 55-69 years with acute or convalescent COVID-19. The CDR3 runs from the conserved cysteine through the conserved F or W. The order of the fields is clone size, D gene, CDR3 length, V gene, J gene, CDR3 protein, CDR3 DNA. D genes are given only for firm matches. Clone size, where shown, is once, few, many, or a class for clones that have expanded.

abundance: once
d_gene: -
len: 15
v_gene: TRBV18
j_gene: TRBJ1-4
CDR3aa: CASSPRDKINEKLFF
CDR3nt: TGTGCCAGCTCACCCCGGGACAAAATAAATGAAAAACTGTTTTTT

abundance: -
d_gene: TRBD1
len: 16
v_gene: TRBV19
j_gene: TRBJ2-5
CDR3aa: CASSMGQGAPQETQYF
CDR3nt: TGTGCCAGTAGTATGGGACAGGGGGCCCCCCAAGAGACCCAGTACTTC

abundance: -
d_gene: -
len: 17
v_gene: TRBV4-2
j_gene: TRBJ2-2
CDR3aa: CASSQVGGGPNTGELFF
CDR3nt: TGTGCCAGCAGCCAAGTTGGGGGGGGGCCGAACACCGGGGAGCTGTTTTTT

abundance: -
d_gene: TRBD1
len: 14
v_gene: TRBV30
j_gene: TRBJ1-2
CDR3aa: CAWRITGGAYGYTF
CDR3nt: TGTGCCTGGAGAATAACAGGGGGGGCCTATGGCTACACCTTC

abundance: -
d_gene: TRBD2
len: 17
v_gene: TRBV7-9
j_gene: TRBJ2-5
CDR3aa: CASSPRGGAASQETQYF
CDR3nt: TGTGCCAGCAGCCCGCGGGGGGGCGCTGCCTCACAAGAGACCCAGTACTTC

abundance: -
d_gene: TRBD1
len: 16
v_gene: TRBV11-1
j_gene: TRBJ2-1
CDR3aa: CASSLARDRGVGEQFF
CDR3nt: TGTGCCAGCAGCTTAGCGAGGGACAGGGGAGTGGGTGAGCAGTTCTTC

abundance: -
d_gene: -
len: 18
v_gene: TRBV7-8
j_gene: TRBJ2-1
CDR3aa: CASSLGVRVRHQYNEQFF
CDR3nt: TGTGCCAGCAGCTTAGGGGTCAGGGTACGACACCAATACAATGAGCAGTTCTTC

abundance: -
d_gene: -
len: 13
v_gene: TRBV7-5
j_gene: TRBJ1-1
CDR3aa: CAGNRDMNTEAFF
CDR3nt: TGTGCCGGCAACAGGGACATGAACACTGAAGCTTTCTTT

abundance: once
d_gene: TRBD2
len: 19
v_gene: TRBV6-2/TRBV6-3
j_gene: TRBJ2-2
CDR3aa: CASSYSGLAGGPHTGELFF
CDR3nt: TGTGCCAGCAGTTACTCCGGACTAGCGGGGGGACCTCACACCGGGGAGCTGTTTTTT

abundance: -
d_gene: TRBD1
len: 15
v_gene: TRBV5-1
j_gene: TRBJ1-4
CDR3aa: CASSTGATTNEKLFF
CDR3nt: TGCGCCAGCAGCACAGGGGCCACAACTAATGAAAAACTGTTTTTT

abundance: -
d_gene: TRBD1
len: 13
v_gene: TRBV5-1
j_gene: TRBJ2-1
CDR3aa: CASSSGQGGEQFF
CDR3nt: TGCGCCAGCAGCTCTGGACAGGGTGGTGAGCAGTTCTTC

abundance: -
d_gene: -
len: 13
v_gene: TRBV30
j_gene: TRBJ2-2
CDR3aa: CAAGAGQTGELFF
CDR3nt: TGTGCCGCAGGGGCAGGACAAACGGGGGAGCTGTTTTTT

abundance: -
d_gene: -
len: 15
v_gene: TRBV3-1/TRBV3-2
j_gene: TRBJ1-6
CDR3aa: CASSQIITRESPLHF
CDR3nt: TGTGCCAGCAGCCAAATTATAACTAGAGAATCACCCCTCCACTTT

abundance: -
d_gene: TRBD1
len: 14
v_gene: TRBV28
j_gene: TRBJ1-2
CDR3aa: CASSSRDRARGYTF
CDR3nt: TGTGCCAGCAGTTCTCGGGACAGGGCTAGGGGCTACACCTTC

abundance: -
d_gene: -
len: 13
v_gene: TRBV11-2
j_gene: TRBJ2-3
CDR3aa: CASSSRQTDTQYF
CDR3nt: TGTGCCAGCAGCTCCCGACAGACAGATACGCAGTATTTT

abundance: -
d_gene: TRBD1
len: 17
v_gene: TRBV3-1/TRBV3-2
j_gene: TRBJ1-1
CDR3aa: CASSLGTGGRMNTEAFF
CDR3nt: TGTGCCAGCAGCCTTGGGACAGGGGGCAGGATGAACACTGAAGCTTTCTTT

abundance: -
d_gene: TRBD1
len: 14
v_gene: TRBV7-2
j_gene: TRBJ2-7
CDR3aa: CASSFQTGGYEQYF
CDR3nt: TGTGCCAGCAGCTTTCAGACAGGGGGGTACGAGCAGTACTTC